The T cell receptor (beta chain) described here comes from a study of Ad26.COV2.S vaccination and SARS-CoV-2 variants. This clone was observed once. This table comes from immunoSEQ multiplex PCR, and its TCRdb copy is limited to in-frame clones, with some not included. The profile shows 360,000 or so clones, roughly 87% of them singletons. Treatment meaning: around 19 received Ad26.COV2.S at low or high dose, single or two shots; 5 received placebo; per-sample allocation not given. Material that was analyzed had been drawn on day 63 after the first vaccine or placebo injection. This receptor was obtained from a person aged 18-60 years who received the Ad26.COV2.S COVID-19 vaccine or a placebo. The material sequenced was peripheral blood, taken in a trial of Ad26.COV2.S vaccine versus placebo.

The CDR3 reads CASSYSHLAVTDTQYF. CDR3 bases: TGTGCCAGCAGTTACTCGCACCTAGCGGTCACAGATACGCAGTATTTT. This chain joins TRBV6-2 or TRBV6-3 and TRBJ2-3; 7 positions agree with TRBD2. The CDR3 is 16 residues long. CDR1 MNHEY and CDR2 SVGEGT come from the germline V gene. V lost 0 bases and J lost 2; bases outside the gene matches: 5.